This is a list of T cell receptor beta chains from one sample in a study of CD8+CD57+ T cells in acquired aplastic anemia. TCRdb analysed the reads with MiXCR anew, one entry per CDR3 protein. This sample has about 40,000 distinct CDR3 sequences, with 68% found just once. Sample: sorted CD4+, CD8+, or CD8+CD57+ T cells (not recorded which) from PBMCs. These receptor sequences come from a human donor in good health, serving as a control. Both conserved end residues are part of each CDR3. Each record gives: D gene, CDR3 length, J gene, clone size, V gene, CDR3 DNA, CDR3 protein. A D gene is named only where the DNA matches it firmly. Clone size is stated in some rows and not others, as once, few, many or a class when expanded.

TRBD2 16 TRBJ2-5 NA TRBV9 TGTGCCAGCAGCGTCCCCTTAGCGGGGGGGTTAGAGACCCAGTACTTC CASSVPLAGGLETQYF
NA 17 TRBJ1-6 NA TRBV19 TGTGCCAGTAGCAACACCCAAATCAGCTCCTATAATTCACCCCTCCACTTT CASSNTQISSYNSPLHF
NA 13 TRBJ1-1 NA TRBV10-2 TGCGCCAGCAGTGAGTCGCGCAGGGTTGGTGCTTTCTTT CASSESRRVGAFF
TRBD2 18 TRBJ2-1 few TRBV2 TGTGCCAGCAGTGAGGGGCCTCATAGCGGGGGGACCTACAATGAGCAGTTCTTC CASSEGPHSGGTYNEQFF
NA 14 TRBJ1-5 NA TRBV20-1 TGCAGTGCCGACGACAGGTATAGCAATCAGCCCCAGCATTTT CSADDRYSNQPQHF
TRBD2 19 TRBJ2-1 NA TRBV20-1 TGCAGTGCTAGATCCCAAGGGACTAGCGGGGGGGCAAGGTACAATGAGCAGTTCTTC CSARSQGTSGGARYNEQFF
NA 16 TRBJ1-5 many TRBV19 TGTGCCAGTAGGAGACAGGAAGGGTATAGCAATCAGCCCCAGCATTTT CASRRQEGYSNQPQHF
NA 16 TRBJ1-3 NA TRBV6-2/TRBV6-3 TGTGCCAGCAGTTACTCTTCATCACATTCTGGAAACACCATATATTTT CASSYSSSHSGNTIYF
NA 12 TRBJ1-1 once TRBV19 TGTGCCAGTAGTTCACAGAATACTGAAGCTTTCTTT CASSSQNTEAFF
TRBD2 17 TRBJ2-1 NA TRBV7-6 TGTGCCAGCAGCCACGAAACCGGGACTAGCAGTTACAATGAGCAGTTCTTC CASSHETGTSSYNEQFF
TRBD2 14 TRBJ2-7 few TRBV10-3 TGTGCCATCAGTGAACAGCGGGGGATCTACGAGCAGTACTTC CAISEQRGIYEQYF
NA 15 TRBJ2-3 NA TRBV20-1 TGCAGTGCTAGTCACGCCTCGATAAACACAGATACGCAGTATTTT CSASHASINTDTQYF
TRBD1 15 TRBJ1-1 NA TRBV15 TGTGCCACCAGCAGAGGGACAGGGATGAACACTGAAGCTTTCTTT CATSRGTGMNTEAFF
NA 15 TRBJ1-3 NA TRBV7-8 TGTGCCAGCAGCTTAGAGGGGAGGATTGGAAACACCATATATTTT CASSLEGRIGNTIYF
NA 11 TRBJ2-7 NA TRBV10-3 TGTGCCATCAGTGCGGACTACGAGCAGTACTTC CAISADYEQYF
TRBD2 17 TRBJ2-1 many TRBV7-2 TGTGCCAGCAGCTCTCGACTAGCGGGGAGTTCCTACAATGAGCAGTTCTTC CASSSRLAGSSYNEQFF
TRBD2 15 TRBJ2-7 many TRBV2 TGTGCCAGCAGTGGGGGAGGGGAGGAATTCTACGAGCAGTACTTC CASSGGGEEFYEQYF
NA 13 TRBJ1-5 few TRBV15 TGTGCCACCAGCAGAGATCGGGGTCAGCCCCAGCATTTT CATSRDRGQPQHF
NA 13 TRBJ1-5 NA TRBV20-1 TGCAGTGCCAGCAGTCTAGGAGATCAGCCCCAGCATTTT CSASSLGDQPQHF
NA 13 TRBJ1-1 NA TRBV7-2 TGTGCCAGCAGCTATACAACGAACACTGAAGCTTTCTTT CASSYTTNTEAFF
NA 13 TRBJ1-2 NA TRBV10-3 TGTGCCATCAGTGACCAACAGGACTATGGCTACACCTTC CAISDQQDYGYTF
NA 16 TRBJ2-2 NA TRBV2 TGTGCCAGCAGTGAAGAGGATAGCAGGGTGTTGGGGGAGCTGTTTTTT CASSEEDSRVLGELFF
NA 14 TRBJ2-5 NA TRBV11-1 TGTGCCAGCAGCTTAGGTGGGGGGCCTGAGACCCAGTACTTC CASSLGGGPETQYF
TRBD1 16 TRBJ1-5 NA TRBV11-2 TGTGCCAGCAGCTTAGGGGGACAGGTAGGCGGTCAGCCCCAGCATTTT CASSLGGQVGGQPQHF
TRBD1 13 TRBJ2-7 few TRBV29-1 TGCAGCGTGTCGGGACAGACCACCTACGAGCAGTACTTC CSVSGQTTYEQYF
NA 15 TRBJ1-2 NA TRBV10-3 TGTGCCATCAGCGGCAGACGGGACGGATCTTATGGCTACACCTTC CAISGRRDGSYGYTF